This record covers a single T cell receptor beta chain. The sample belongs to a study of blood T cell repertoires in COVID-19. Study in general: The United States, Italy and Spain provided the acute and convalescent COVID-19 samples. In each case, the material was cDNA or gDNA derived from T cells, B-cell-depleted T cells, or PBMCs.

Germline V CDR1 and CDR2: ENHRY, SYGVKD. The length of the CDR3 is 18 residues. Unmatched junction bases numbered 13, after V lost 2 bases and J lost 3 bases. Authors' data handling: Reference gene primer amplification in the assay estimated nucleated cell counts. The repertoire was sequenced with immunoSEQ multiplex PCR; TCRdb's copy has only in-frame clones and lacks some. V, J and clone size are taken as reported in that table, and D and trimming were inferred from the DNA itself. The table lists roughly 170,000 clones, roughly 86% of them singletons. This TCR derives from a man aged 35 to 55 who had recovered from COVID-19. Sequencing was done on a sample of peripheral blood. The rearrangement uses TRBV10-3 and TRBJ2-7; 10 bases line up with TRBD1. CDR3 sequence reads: CAISEGASDRGPNYEQYF. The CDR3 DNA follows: TGTGCCATCAGTGAGGGAGCCTCCGACAGGGGGCCTAACTACGAGCAGTACTTC.